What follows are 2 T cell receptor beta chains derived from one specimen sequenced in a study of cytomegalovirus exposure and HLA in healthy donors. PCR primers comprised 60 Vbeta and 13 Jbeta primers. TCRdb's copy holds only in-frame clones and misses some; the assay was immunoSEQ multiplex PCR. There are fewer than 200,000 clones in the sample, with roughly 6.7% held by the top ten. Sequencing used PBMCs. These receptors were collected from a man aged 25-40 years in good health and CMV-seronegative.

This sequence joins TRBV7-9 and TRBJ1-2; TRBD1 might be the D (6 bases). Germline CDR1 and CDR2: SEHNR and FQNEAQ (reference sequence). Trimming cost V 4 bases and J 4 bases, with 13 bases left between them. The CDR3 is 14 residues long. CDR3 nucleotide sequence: TGTGCCAGCAGCTCCGCACAGGGCCCCTATGGCTACACCTTC. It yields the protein CASSSAQGPYGYTF. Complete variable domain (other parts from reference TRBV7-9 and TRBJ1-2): DTGVSQNPRHKITKRGQNVTFRCDPISEHNRLYWYRQTLGQGPEFLTYFQNEAQLEKSRLLSDRFSAERPKGSFSTLEIQRTEQGDSAMYLCASSSAQGPYGYTFGSGTRLTVV.

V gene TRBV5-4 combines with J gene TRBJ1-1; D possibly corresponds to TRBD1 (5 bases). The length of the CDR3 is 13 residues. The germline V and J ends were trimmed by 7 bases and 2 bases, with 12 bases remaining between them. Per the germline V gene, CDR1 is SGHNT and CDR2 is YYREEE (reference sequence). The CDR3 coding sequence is TGTGCCAGCGCGGGACCACTTAACACTGAAGCTTTCTTT. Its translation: CASAGPLNTEAFF.